The text below deals with one TCR beta chain. This record belongs to a study of technical replicates of blood from a handful of donors. Clones were read by immunoSEQ multiplex PCR, and TCRdb kept only the in-frame ones, dropping some. The sample lists more than 80,000 clones, 95% seen once, with around 0.36% in the top ten. Trimming pared 2 bases from V and 2 bases from J, leaving 9 bases between. This CDR3 comprises 14 residues. Per germline, CDR1 GTSNPN and CDR2 SVGIG (reference sequence). This clonotype was sampled from a human donor in good health. The specimen sequenced was T cells isolated from PBMCs. This chain connects TRBV30 to TRBJ2-2; TRBD1 is a possible D gene (6 bases). CDR3 sequence (DNA): TGTGCCTGGAGTCTAGGGGGTAACACCGGGGAGCTGTTTTTT. Translation gives CAWSLGGNTGELFF.